This T cell receptor beta chain was recovered during a study of cytomegalovirus exposure and HLA in healthy donors (dated by TCRdb to 2015 to 2018). In terms of the full investigation: The roughly 700 repertoires of the first cohort and the 120 validation repertoires were produced on the same platform, according to a later analysis. The study aimed to test whether signatures of past pathogen exposure could be identified by cataloging public T cell receptors. Besides the first cohort of 666 subjects, a separate validation cohort made up of 120 different subjects was used. High-throughput TCR immunosequencing, statistical association of individual TCRs with disease status, and machine learning were combined to predict cytomegalovirus infection status.

The donors belonged to the validation cohort of around 120 subjects, which was separate from the approximately 700-subject first cohort. This clone is a singleton in its sample. Its specific antigen is unknown. No base quality values were provided; no much bigger clone lies one nucleotide off. Paper-wide results and their limitations: The validation cohort had no HLA typing available for a later analysis, so co-occurrence within that cohort was assessed over all 120 repertoires. Across donors, most TCR sequences were observed very rarely, whereas some public TCRs were present in many individuals. In both the original and validation cohorts, the classifier was reported to diagnose cytomegalovirus status with high specificity and sensitivity. A later analysis found that TCRs clustered in the first cohort also tended to co-occur in the roughly 120 validation repertoires, with 94% of cluster scores above 0. According to the authors, the approach could potentially be generalized to other disease states and immunological phenotypes. In vitro tests confirmed that three of the cytomegalovirus-associated TCR beta chains recognize cytomegalovirus antigens. The study listed approximately 150 TCR beta chains as associated with cytomegalovirus.

Receptors were amplified or captured by the immunoSEQ multiplex PCR assay. In the original analysis: A statistical classification framework was built to diagnose cytomegalovirus status from the catalog of TCR beta chain sequences. The clones in this table, taken by TCRdb from immuneACCESS, are in-frame only. Not every clone is retained; where verified, under half of the shortfall comes from an unresolved V gene, and the cause of the rest is unknown. The DNA was the basis for D and trimming; V, J and clone size are from that table. In all, the sample holds around 250,000 clones, and less than 95% of those were seen once. The ten largest clonotypes hold around 3.1% of the sample. The CDR3 numbers 13 residues from cysteine through phenylalanine. Of all the DNA, just the CDR3 is kept, 39 bases in frame from base 1. Clipping removes 4 bases from V and 3 bases from J, with 4 as the unmatched junction base count. In the germline V gene, CDR1 corresponds to SGHRS and CDR2 to YFSETQ.

The receptor was isolated from a woman in her 30s in good health and CMV-seronegative. The sample consisted of PBMCs. The V gene is TRBV5-1 and the J gene is TRBJ2-7, and TRBD2 aligns with 7 junction nucleotides. This receptor has the CDR3 CASSRQRGYEQYF. DNA sequence: TGCGCCAGCAGCCGACAGCGGGGCTACGAGCAGTACTTC.